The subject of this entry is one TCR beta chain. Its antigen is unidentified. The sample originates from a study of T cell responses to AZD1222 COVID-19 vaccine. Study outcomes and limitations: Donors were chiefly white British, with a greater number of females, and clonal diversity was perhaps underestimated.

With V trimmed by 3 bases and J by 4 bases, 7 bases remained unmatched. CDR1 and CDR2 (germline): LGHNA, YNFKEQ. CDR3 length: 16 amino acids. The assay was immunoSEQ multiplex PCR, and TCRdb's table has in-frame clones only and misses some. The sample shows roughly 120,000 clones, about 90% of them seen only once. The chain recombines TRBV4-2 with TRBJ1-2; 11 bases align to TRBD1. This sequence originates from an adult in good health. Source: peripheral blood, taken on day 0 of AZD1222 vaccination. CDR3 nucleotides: TGTGCCAGCAGCCAGGACAGGGGGCGCGTGTCCTATGGCTACACCTTC. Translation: CASSQDRGRVSYGYTF.